These 14 T cell receptor beta chains came from one sample sequenced in a study of cytomegalovirus exposure and HLA in healthy donors. Clones were sequenced by immunoSEQ multiplex PCR, and TCRdb holds only the in-frame ones, with some missing. The data show some 140,000 clones, 65% to 90% seen once. What was sequenced was PBMCs. The source is a man aged 18 to 30 in good health and CMV-seropositive.

This chain connects TRBV19 to TRBJ1-2; D gene uncertain. The CDR3 totals 13 residues. Germline loops: CDR1 LNHDA, CDR2 SQIVND (reference sequence). V was shortened by 7 bases and J by 1 base, with 10 bases between the two germline ends. CDR3 DNA sequence: TGTGCCAGTAACGTCTCCGGTAACTATGGCTACACCTTC. It is translated as CASNVSGNYGYTF.

This chain connects TRBV11-2 to TRBJ2-5; tentative D call: TRBD2 (7 bases). Trimming removed 1 base from V and 4 bases from J, with 13 bases in between. Germline loops: CDR1 SGHAT, CDR2 FQNNGV. The CDR3 is made up of 15 amino acids. CDR3 loop: CASSLGGGARETQYF. The CDR3 nucleotides read TGTGCCAGCAGCTTAGGAGGGGGGGCGAGAGAGACCCAGTACTTC. Filled out from reference TRBV11-2 and TRBJ2-5, the complete variable domain reads EAGVAQSPRYKIIEKRQSVAFWCNPISGHATLYWYQQILGQGPKLLIQFQNNGVVDDSQLPKDRFSAERLKGVDSTLKIQPAKLEDSAVYLCASSLGGGARETQYFGPGTRLLVL.

The chain combines TRBV4-3 with TRBJ2-2; 8 bases match TRBD2. The V gene end was trimmed by 1 base and the J gene end by 5 bases; junction bases not matched to a gene: 9. CDR1 is LGHNA, CDR2 YSLEER, per germline. This CDR3 has 17 residues. The CDR3 region has the DNA TGCGCCAGCAGCCAAGCGGCGGCGGGAGGTGGGACCGGGGAGCTGTTTTTT. Protein product: CASSQAAAGGGTGELFF.

The chain has TRBV5-6 and TRBJ1-6; 9 positions match TRBD1. The germline V gene has CDR1 SGHDT and CDR2 YYEEEE. The CDR3 is 15 residues long. After removal of 4 bases from V and 7 bases from J, the junction contained 6 bases not matched to a gene. Here the CDR3 reads CASSLDRGWNSPLHF. The CDR3 DNA reads TGTGCCAGCAGCCTCGACAGGGGGTGGAATTCACCCCTCCACTTT.

The J gene is TRBJ2-5, the V gene TRBV5-6, with TRBD1 matching over 8 bases. V lost 0 bases and J lost 0; bases outside the gene matches: 1. The CDR3 contains 15 residues. CDR1 SGHDT and CDR2 YYEEEE come from the germline V gene. The CDR3 sequence: CASSLGTGYQETQYF. CDR3 nucleotide sequence: TGTGCCAGCAGCTTGGGGACAGGGTACCAAGAGACCCAGTACTTC.

This clone showed up just once. V gene TRBV10-3 combines with J gene TRBJ2-3; 8 nucleotides agree with TRBD2. V lost 4 bases and J lost 3; bases outside the gene matches: 9. This CDR3 spans 16 amino acids. From germline, CDR1 is ENHRY and CDR2 SYGVKD. CDR3 coding DNA: TGTGCCATCAGTGGTGGACTAGCTCCTTTAACAGATACGCAGTATTTT. Protein: CAISGGLAPLTDTQYF.

This rearrangement joins TRBV30 to TRBJ2-3, with a tentative D call TRBD1 (6 bases). Germline-derived CDR1 and CDR2 are GTSNPN and SVGIG (reference sequence). V was cut by 2 bases and J by 5 bases, with 8 bases left in between. The CDR3 length is 12 residues. CDR3 DNA sequence: TGTGCCTGGAGTAAAGGGGGAGATACGCAGTATTTT. Its protein is CAWSKGGDTQYF.

V and J are TRBV7-2 and TRBJ2-7; 14 positions agree with TRBD2. This CDR3 has 15 residues. Trimming at V came to 4 bases and at J to 5 bases, leaving 4 bases not matched to a gene. CDR1 and CDR2 (germline): SGHTA, FQGNSA. DNA of the CDR3: TGTGCCAGCAGCTACGGACTAGCGGGGGGCGACGAGCAGTACTTC. This encodes CASSYGLAGGDEQYF.

The chain has TRBV10-3 and TRBJ1-2; TRBD1 is a possible D gene (5 bases). The germline V gene has CDR1 ENHRY and CDR2 SYGVKD. V lost 1 base and J 4 bases, leaving 7 bases between the germline ends. The CDR3 is 13 residues long. The CDR3 loop is CAISEWGGYGYTF. Here the CDR3 DNA reads TGTGCCATCAGTGAGTGGGGGGGCTATGGCTACACCTTC.

The chain combines TRBV2 with TRBJ1-5; 7 bases line up with TRBD1. Germline assignment: CDR1 SNHLY and CDR2 FYNNEI. CDR3 length: 17 amino acids. Unmatched junction bases numbered 18, after V lost 7 bases and J lost 6 bases. CDR3 coding DNA: TGTGCCAGCACCTCCAGATTAGACAGGGAACGCTCTCAGCCCCAGCATTTT. Encoded protein: CASTSRLDRERSQPQHF.

The V call is TRBV4-1, the J call TRBJ2-7, with TRBD1 matching over 7 bases. The CDR3 is 15 residues long. The germline V gene encodes CDR1 MGHRA and CDR2 YSYEKL. The V gene end was trimmed by 4 bases and the J gene end by 2 bases; junction bases not matched to a gene: 8. The CDR3 protein is CASSPGGRGTYEQYF. CDR3 DNA sequence: TGCGCCAGCAGCCCAGGTGGCAGGGGGACCTACGAGCAGTACTTC.

This clone was seen once. The chain is built from TRBV23-1 and TRBJ2-2; TRBD2 aligns across 7 bases. TRBV23-1 counts as an open reading frame of uncertain function. The V gene end was trimmed by 2 bases and the J gene end by 7 bases; junction bases not matched to a gene: 7. The CDR3 covers 15 residues. The CDR3 spells CASSQGSGYGGELFF. CDR3 nucleotides: TGCGCCAGCAGTCAAGGTAGCGGGTACGGCGGGGAGCTGTTTTTT.

This chain connects TRBV9 to TRBJ2-5; TRBD2 is a possible D gene (5 bases). The germline V gene encodes CDR1 SGDLS and CDR2 YYNGEE. CDR3 length: 14 amino acids. V gave up 4 bases and J gave up 3 bases, with 13 bases separating them. This chain's CDR3 is CASSPRTREETQYF. The DNA for the CDR3 is TGTGCCAGCAGCCCGCGGACTCGAGAAGAGACCCAGTACTTC. Using reference TRBV9 and TRBJ2-5 for the parts outside the CDR3, the full variable domain is DSGVTQTPKHLITATGQRVTLRCSPRSGDLSVYWYQQSLDQGLQFLIQYYNGEERAKGNILERFSAQQFPDLHSELNLSSLELGDSALYFCASSPRTREETQYFGPGTRLLVL.

This chain links TRBV18 with TRBJ2-5, with a possible D match to TRBD2 (6 bases). The V end lost 0 bases, the J end lost 2 bases, and 10 bases lay between the germline ends. Germline CDR1 reads KGHSH; CDR2 reads LQKENI. The CDR3 has 15 residues. The CDR3 DNA reads TGTGCCAGCTCACCACCCCGGGGGAAACAAGAGACCCAGTACTTC. It codes for CASSPPRGKQETQYF.